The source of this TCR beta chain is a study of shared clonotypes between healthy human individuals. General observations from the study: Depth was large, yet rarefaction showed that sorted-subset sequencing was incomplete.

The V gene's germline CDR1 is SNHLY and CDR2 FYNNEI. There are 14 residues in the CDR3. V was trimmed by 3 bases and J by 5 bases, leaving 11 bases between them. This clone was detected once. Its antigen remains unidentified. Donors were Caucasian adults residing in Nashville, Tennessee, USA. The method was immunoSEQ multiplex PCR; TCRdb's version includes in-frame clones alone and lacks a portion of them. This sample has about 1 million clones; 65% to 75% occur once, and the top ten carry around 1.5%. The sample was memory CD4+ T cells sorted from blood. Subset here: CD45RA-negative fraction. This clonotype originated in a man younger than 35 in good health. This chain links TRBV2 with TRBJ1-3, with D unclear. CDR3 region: CASSDRDARNTIYF. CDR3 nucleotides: TGTGCCAGCAGTGACAGAGACGCCAGAAACACCATATATTTT.